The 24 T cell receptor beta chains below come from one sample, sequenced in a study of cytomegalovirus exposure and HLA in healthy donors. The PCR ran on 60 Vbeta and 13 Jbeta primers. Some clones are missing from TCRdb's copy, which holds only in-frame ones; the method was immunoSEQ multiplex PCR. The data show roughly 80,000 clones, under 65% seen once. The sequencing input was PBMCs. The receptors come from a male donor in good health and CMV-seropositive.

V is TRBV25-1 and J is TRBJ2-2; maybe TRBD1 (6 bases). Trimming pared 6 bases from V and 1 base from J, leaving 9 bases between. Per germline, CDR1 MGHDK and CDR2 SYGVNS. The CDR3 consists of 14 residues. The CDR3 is CASRQQGNTGELFF. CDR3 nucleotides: TGTGCCAGCAGACAACAGGGGAACACCGGGGAGCTGTTTTTT. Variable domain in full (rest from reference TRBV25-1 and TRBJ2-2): EADIYQTPRYLVIGTGKKITLECSQTMGHDKMYWYQQDPGMELHLIHYSYGVNSTEKGDLSSESTVSRIRTEHFPLTLESARPSHTSQYLCASRQQGNTGELFFGEGSRLTVL.

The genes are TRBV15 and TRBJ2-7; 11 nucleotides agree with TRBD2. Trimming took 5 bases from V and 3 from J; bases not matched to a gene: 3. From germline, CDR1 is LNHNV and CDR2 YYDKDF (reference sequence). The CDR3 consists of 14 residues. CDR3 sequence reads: CATSPLAGGYEQYF. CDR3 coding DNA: TGTGCCACCAGCCCTCTAGCGGGAGGCTACGAGCAGTACTTC.

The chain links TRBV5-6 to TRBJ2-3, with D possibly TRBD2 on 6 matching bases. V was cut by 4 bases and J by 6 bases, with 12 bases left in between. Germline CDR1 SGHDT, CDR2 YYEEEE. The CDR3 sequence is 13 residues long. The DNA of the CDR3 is TGTGCCAGCAGCCCGGGACTCGAGGATACGCAGTATTTT. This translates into CASSPGLEDTQYF.

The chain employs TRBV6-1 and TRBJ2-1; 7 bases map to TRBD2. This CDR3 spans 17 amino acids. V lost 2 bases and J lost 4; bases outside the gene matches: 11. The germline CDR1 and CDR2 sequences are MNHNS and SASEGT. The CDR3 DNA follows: TGTGCCAGCAGTGAATTGGGCGGGAGACACGCATACAATGAGCAGTTCTTC. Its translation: CASSELGGRHAYNEQFF.

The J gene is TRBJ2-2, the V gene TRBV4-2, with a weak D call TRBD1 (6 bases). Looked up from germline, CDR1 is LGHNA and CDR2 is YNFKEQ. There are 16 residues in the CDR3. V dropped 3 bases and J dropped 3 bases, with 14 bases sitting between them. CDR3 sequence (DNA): TGTGCCAGCAGCCATACCGCAGGGGTGGACACCGGGGAGCTGTTTTTT. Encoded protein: CASSHTAGVDTGELFF.

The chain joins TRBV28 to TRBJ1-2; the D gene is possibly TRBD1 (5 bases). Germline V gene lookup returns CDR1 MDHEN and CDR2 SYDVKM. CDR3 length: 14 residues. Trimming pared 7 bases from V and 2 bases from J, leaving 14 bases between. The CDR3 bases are TGTGCCAGCAAAAAGATAGGGGTGAACTATGGCTACACCTTC. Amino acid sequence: CASKKIGVNYGYTF.

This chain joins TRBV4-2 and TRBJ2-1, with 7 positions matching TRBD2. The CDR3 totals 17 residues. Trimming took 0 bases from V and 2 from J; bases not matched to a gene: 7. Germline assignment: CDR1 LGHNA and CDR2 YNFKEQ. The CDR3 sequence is CASSQDLGGGPYNEQFF. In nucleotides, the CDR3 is TGTGCCAGCAGCCAAGATCTGGGGGGAGGGCCCTACAATGAGCAGTTCTTC.

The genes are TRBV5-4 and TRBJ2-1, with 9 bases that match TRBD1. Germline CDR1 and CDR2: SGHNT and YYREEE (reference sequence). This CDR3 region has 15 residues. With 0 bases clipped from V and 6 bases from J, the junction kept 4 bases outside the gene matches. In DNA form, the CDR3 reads TGTGCCAGCAGCTTGGGACAGGGGGACCCCAATGAGCAGTTCTTC. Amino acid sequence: CASSLGQGDPNEQFF.

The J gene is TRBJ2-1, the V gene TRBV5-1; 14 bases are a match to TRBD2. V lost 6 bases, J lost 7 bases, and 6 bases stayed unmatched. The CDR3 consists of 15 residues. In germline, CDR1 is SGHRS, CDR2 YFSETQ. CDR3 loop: CASILTSGGVNEQFF. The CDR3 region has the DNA TGCGCCAGCATCCTGACTAGCGGGGGGGTTAATGAGCAGTTCTTC.

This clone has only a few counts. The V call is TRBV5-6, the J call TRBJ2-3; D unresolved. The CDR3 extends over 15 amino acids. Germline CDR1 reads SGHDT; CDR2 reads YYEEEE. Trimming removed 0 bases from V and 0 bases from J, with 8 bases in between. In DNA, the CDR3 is TGTGCCAGCAGCTTGGGGGCAGGTAGCACAGATACGCAGTATTTT. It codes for CASSLGAGSTDTQYF. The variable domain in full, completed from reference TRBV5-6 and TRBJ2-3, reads DAGVTQSPTHLIKTRGQQVTLRCSPKSGHDTVSWYQQALGQGPQFIFQYYEEEERQRGNFPDRFSGHQFPNYSSELNVNALLLGDSALYLCASSLGAGSTDTQYFGPGTRLTVL.

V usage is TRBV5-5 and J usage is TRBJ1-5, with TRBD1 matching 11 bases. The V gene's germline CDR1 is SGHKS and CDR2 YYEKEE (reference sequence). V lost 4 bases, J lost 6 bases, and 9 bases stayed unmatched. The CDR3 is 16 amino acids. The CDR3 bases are TGTGCCAGCAGCCCGCGGGACAGGGGGATGGGTCAGCCCCAGCATTTT. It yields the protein CASSPRDRGMGQPQHF.

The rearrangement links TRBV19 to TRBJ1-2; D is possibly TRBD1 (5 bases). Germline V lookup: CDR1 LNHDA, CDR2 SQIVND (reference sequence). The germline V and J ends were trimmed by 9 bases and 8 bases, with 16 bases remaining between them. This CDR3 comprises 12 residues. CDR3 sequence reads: CASDTGVGGYTF. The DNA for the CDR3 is TGTGCCAGCGACACAGGCGTAGGAGGCTACACCTTC.

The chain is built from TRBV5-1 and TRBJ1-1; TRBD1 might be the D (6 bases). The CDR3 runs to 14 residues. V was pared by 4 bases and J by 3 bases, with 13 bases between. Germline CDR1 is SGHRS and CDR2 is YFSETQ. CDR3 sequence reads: CASSTSGGHTEAFF. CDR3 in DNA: TGCGCCAGCAGCACATCCGGGGGGCACACTGAAGCTTTCTTT.

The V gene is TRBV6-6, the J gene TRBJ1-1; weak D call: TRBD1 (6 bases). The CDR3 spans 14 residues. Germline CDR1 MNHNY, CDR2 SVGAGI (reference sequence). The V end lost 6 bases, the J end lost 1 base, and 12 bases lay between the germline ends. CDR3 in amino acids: CASRLRTANTEAFF. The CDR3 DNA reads TGTGCCAGCAGGCTAAGGACAGCGAACACTGAAGCTTTCTTT.

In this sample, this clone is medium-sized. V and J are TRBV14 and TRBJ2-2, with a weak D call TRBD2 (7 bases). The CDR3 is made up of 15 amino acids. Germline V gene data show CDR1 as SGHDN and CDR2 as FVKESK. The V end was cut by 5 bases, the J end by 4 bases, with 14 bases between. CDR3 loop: CASSISGGGTGELFF. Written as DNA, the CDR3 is TGTGCCAGCAGCATCTCGGGGGGCGGCACCGGGGAGCTGTTTTTT.

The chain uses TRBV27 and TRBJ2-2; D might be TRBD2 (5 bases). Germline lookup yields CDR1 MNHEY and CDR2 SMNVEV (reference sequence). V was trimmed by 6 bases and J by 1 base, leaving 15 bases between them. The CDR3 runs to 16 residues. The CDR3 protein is CASSPMRVENTGELFF. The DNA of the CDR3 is TGTGCCAGCAGCCCAATGAGGGTGGAGAACACCGGGGAGCTGTTTTTT.

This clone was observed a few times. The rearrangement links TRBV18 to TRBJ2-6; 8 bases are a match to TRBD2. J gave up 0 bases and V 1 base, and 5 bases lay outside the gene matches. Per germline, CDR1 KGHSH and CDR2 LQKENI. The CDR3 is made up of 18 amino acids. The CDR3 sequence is CASSPLTGTSSGANVLTF. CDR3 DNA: TGTGCCAGCTCACCACTTACAGGGACTAGCTCTGGGGCCAACGTCCTGACTTTC.

This chain's CDR3 is CASSLGEGSMTEAFF. The CDR3 DNA sequence: TGTGCCAGCAGCTTAGGCGAGGGATCGATGACTGAAGCTTTCTTT. The rearrangement links TRBV7-8 to TRBJ1-1; D gene ambiguous. CDR1 and CDR2 from the germline V gene are SGHVS and FQNEAQ. The CDR3 loop spans 15 amino acids. The ends were cut back, 1 base at V and 5 bases at J, with 14 bases in the middle. The entire variable domain, with the rest obtained from reference TRBV7-8 and TRBJ1-1, is as follows: GAGVSQSPRYKVAKRGQDVALRCDPISGHVSLFWYQQALGQGPEFLTYFQNEAQLDKSGLPSDRFFAERPEGSVSTLKIQRTQQEDSAVYLCASSLGEGSMTEAFFGQGTRLTVV.

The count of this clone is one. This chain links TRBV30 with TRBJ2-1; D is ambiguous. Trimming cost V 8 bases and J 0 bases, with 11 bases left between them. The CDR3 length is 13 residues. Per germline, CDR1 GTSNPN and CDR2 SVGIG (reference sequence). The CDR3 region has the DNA TGTGCCCAGACTTGGAGCTCCTACAATGAGCAGTTCTTC. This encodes CAQTWSSYNEQFF.

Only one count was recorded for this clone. In DNA, the CDR3 is TGTGCCAGCAGCCGGGGACAGGGAGAGACCCAGTACTTC. It translates to CASSRGQGETQYF. V and J are TRBV7-9 and TRBJ2-5, with TRBD1 identical over 9 bases. V lost 5 bases to trimming and J lost 4 bases; unmatched junction nucleotides: 2. This CDR3 is 13 amino acids long. The germline gives CDR1 SEHNR, CDR2 FQNEAQ (reference sequence).

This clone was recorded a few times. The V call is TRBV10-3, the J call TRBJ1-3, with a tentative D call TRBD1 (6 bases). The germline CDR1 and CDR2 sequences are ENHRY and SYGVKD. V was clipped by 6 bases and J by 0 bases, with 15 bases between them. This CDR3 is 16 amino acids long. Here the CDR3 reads CAISPPTGRSGNTIYF. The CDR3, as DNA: TGTGCCATCAGCCCGCCTACAGGGCGCTCTGGAAACACCATATATTTT.

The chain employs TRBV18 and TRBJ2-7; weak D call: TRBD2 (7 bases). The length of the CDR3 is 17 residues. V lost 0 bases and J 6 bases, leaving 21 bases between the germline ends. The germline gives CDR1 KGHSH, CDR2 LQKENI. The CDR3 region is CASSPPSLAGASGEQYF. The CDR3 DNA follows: TGTGCCAGCTCACCACCATCGTTGGCGGGGGCTTCTGGCGAGCAGTACTTC.

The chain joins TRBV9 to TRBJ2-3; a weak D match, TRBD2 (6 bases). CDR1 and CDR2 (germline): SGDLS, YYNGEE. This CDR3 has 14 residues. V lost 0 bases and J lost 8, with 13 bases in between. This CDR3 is CASSVEDRGTTQYF. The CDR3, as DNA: TGTGCCAGCAGCGTAGAGGACCGCGGGACTACGCAGTATTTT.

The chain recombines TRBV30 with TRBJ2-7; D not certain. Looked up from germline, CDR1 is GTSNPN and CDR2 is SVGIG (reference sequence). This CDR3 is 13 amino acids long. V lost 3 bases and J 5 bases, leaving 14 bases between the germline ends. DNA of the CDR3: TGTGCCTGGAGACGATTTATCTCGGACGAGCAGTACTTC. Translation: CAWRRFISDEQYF.